This TCR beta chain originates from a study of cytomegalovirus exposure and HLA in healthy donors. Primers included in the PCR were 60 Vbeta and 13 Jbeta primers. The repertoire was sequenced with immunoSEQ multiplex PCR; TCRdb's copy has only in-frame clones and lacks some. Of about 60,000 clones in the sample, approximately 70% were seen once. The germline V gene has CDR1 SNHLY and CDR2 FYNNEI. The V gene lost 2 bases and the J gene lost 5 bases, with 9 bases spanning the gap. The CDR3 length is 13 residues. Input material: PBMCs. The chain is built from TRBV2 and TRBJ1-1, with D uncertain. This clonotype was obtained from a woman in her sixties in good health and CMV-seropositive. Here the CDR3 reads CASSEPAGTEAFF. The CDR3 DNA reads as TGTGCCAGCAGTGAACCGGCCGGGACTGAAGCTTTCTTT.